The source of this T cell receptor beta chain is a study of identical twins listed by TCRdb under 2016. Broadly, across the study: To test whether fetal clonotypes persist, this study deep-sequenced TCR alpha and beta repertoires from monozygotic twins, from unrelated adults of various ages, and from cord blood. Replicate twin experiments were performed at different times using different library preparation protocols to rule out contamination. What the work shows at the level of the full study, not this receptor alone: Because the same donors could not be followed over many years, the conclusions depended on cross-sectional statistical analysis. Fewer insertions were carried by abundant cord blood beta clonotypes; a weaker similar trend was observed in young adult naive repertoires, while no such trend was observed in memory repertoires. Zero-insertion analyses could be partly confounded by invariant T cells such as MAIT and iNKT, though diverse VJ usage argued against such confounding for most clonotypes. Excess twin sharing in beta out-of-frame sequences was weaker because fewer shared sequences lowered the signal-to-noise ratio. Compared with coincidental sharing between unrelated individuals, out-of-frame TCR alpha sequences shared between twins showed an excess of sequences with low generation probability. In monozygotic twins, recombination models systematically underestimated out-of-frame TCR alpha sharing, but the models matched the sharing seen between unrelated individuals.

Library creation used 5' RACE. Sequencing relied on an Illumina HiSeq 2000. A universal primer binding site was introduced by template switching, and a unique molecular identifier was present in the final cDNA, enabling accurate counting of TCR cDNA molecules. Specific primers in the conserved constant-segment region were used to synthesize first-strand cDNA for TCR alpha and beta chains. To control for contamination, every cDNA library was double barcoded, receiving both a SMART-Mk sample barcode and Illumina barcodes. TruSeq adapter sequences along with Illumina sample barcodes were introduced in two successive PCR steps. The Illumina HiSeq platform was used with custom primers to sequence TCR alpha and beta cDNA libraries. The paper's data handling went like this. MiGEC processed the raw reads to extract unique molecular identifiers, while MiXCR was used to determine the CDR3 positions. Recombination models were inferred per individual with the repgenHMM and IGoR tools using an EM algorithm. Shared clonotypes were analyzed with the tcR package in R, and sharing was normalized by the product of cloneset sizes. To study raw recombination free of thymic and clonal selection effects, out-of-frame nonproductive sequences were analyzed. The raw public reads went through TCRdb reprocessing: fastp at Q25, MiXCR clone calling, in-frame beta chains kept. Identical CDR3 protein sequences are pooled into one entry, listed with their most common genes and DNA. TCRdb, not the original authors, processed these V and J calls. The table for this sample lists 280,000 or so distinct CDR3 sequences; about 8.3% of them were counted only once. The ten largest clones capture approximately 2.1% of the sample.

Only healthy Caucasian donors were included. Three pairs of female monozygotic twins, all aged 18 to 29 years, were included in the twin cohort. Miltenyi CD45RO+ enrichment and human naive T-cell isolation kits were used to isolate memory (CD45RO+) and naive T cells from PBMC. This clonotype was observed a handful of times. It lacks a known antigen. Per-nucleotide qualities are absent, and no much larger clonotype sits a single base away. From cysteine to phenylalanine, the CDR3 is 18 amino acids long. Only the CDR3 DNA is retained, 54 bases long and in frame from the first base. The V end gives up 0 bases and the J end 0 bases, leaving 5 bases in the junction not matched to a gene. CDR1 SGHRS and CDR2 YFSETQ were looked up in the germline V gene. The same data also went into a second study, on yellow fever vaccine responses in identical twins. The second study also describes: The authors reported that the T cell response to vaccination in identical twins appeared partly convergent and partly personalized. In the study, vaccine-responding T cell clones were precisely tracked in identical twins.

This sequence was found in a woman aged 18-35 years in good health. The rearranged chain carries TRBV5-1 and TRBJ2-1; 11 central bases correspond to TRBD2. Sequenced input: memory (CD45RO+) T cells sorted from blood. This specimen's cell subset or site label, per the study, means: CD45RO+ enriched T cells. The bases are TGCGCCAGCAGCTTGGGACTAGCGGGATTAAGCTCCTACAATGAGCAGTTCTTC. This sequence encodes CASSLGLAGLSSYNEQFF.